The T cell receptor beta chain under discussion was sequenced for a study of cytomegalovirus exposure and HLA in healthy donors. Study summary: A subsequent analysis reported that the 110 or so validation repertoires were produced on the same platform that had also been used for the roughly 670 first-cohort repertoires. Regarding the study as a whole: In the 95 to 150 validation repertoires, a later analysis found that first-cohort TCR clusters tended to co-occur. In vitro testing confirmed a few CMV-associated chains as specific for CMV antigens.

Comment on this clone: Its antigen is currently unknown.

Method: immunoSEQ multiplex PCR; TCRdb's copy keeps in-frame clones and lacks some. The data hold 45,000 to 65,000 clones, with 85% to 90% observed a single time. The clonotype comes from a woman between 18 and 30 years old in good health and CMV-seronegative. Sequenced input: PBMCs.

The CDR3: CASSQDKREVYEQYF. CDR3 nucleotide sequence: TGCGCCAGCAGCCAAGATAAGCGGGAGGTCTACGAGCAGTACTTC. The gene calls are TRBV4-3 and TRBJ2-7; TRBD2 matches at 9 bases. Germline CDR1 and CDR2: LGHNA and YSLEER. CDR3 size: 15 residues. The J segment lost 3 bases and the V segment lost 0 bases, leaving 3 bases of the junction unmatched.